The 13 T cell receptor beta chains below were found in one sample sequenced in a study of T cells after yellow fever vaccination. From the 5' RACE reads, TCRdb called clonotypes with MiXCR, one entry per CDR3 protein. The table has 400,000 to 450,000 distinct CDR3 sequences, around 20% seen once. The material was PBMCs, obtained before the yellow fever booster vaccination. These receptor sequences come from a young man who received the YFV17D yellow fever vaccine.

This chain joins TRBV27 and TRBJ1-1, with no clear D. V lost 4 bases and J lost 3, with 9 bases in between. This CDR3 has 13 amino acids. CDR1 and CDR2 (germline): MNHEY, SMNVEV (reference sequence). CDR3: CASSYREDTEAFF. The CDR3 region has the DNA TGTGCCAGCAGTTATAGGGAGGACACTGAAGCTTTCTTT.

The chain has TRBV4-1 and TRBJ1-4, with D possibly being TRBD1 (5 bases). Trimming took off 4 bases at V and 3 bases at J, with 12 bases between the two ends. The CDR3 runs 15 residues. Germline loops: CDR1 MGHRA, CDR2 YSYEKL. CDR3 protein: CASSRTRAANEKLFF. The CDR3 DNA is TGCGCCAGCAGCCGGACCAGGGCAGCTAATGAAAAACTGTTTTTT.

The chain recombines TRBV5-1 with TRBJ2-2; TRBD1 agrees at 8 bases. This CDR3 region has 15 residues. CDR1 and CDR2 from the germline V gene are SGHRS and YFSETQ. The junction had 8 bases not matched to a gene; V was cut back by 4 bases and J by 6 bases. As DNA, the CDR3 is TGCGCCAGCAGCCTAACGGGACAGGCGGCCGGGGAGCTGTTTTTT. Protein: CASSLTGQAAGELFF.

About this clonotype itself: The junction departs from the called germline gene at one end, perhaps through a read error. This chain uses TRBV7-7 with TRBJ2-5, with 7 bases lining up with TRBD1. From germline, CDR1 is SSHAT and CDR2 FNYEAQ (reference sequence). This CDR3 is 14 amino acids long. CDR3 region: CASSLVQGQETQYF. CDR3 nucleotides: TGTGCTAGCAGCTTAGTACAGGGGCAAGAGACCCAGTACTTC.

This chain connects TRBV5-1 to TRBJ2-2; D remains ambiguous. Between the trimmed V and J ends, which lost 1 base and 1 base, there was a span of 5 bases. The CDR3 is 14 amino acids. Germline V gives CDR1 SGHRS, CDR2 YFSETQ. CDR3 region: CASSLFMNTGELFF. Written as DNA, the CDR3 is TGCGCCAGCAGCTTGTTTATGAACACCGGGGAGCTGTTTTTT.

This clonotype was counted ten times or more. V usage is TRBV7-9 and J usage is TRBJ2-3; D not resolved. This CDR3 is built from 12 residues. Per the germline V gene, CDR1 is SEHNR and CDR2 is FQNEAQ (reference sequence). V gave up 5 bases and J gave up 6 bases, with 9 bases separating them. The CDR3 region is CASSPGSDTQYF. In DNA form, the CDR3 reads TGTGCCAGCAGCCCTGGTTCGGATACGCAGTATTTT.

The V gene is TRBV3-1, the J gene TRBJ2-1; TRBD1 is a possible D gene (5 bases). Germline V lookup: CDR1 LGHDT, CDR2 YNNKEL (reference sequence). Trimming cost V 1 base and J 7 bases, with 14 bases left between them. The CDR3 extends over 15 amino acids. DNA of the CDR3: TGTGCCAGCAGCCAAGTCAGGGTTAGTGGGAATGAGCAGTTCTTC. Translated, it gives CASSQVRVSGNEQFF.

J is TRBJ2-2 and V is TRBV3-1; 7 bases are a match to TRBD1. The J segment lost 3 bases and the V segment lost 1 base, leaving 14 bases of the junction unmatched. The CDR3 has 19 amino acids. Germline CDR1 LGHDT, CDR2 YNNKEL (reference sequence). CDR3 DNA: TGTGCCAGCAGCCAAGGCCCCGACCTACGACAGGGATACACCGGGGAGCTGTTTTTT. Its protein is CASSQGPDLRQGYTGELFF.

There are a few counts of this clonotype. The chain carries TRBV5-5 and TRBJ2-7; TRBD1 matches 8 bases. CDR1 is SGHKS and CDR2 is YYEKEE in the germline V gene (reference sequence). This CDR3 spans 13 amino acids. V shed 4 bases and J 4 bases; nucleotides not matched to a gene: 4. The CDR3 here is CASSGDRRYEQYV. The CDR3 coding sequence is TGTGCCAGCAGCGGGGACAGGCGGTACGAGCAGTACGTC.

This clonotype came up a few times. Here the CDR3 reads CASSVQGDIGYTF. The CDR3 DNA reads as TGTGCCAGCAGTGTCCAGGGGGACATCGGCTACACCTTC. The J gene is TRBJ1-2, the V gene TRBV6-1; 7 positions match TRBD1. This CDR3 contains 13 residues. Germline V gene lookup returns CDR1 MNHNS and CDR2 SASEGT. V shed 4 bases and J 8 bases; nucleotides not matched to a gene: 7.

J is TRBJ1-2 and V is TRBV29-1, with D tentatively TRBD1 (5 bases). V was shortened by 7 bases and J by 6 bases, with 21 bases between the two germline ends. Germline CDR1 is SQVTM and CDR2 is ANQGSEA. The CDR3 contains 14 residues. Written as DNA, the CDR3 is TGCAGCGCGGAGAACGGGCGCAGGGTTAATGGCTACACCTTC. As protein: CSAENGRRVNGYTF. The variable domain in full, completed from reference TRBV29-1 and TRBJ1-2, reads SAVISQKPSRDICQRGTSLTIQCQVDSQVTMMFWYRQQPGQSLTLIATANQGSEATYESGFVIDKFPISRPNLTFSTLTVSNMSPEDSSIYLCSAENGRRVNGYTFGSGTRLTVV.

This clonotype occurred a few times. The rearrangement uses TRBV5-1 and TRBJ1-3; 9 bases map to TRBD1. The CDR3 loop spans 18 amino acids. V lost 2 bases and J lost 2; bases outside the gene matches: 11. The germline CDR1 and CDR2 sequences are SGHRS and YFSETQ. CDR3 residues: CASSFGDRVNSAGNTIYF. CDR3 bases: TGCGCCAGCAGCTTTGGGGACAGGGTAAATTCGGCTGGAAACACCATATATTTT. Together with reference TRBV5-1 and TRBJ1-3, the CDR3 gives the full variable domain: KAGVTQTPRYLIKTRGQQVTLSCSPISGHRSVSWYQQTPGQGLQFLFEYFSETQRNKGNFPGRFSGRQFSNSRSEMNVSTLELGDSALYLCASSFGDRVNSAGNTIYFGEGSWLTVV.

Here the CDR3 reads CASSLALVDTQYF. The CDR3 nucleotides are TGTGCCAGCAGCTTAGCGCTCGTAGATACGCAGTATTTT. The rearrangement joins TRBV7-9 to TRBJ2-3; D uncertain. The CDR3 spans 13 residues. Germline V CDR1 and CDR2: SEHNR, FQNEAQ (reference sequence). V shed 0 bases and J shed 5 bases, with 6 bases lying between them.